The rows below give T cell receptor beta chains drawn from one sample of a study of T cell responses to AZD1222 COVID-19 vaccine. Produced via immunoSEQ multiplex PCR; TCRdb's table is partial and in-frame only. Among some 100,000 clones listed, around 87% were seen once. Material: peripheral blood, obtained on day 0 of AZD1222 vaccination. The receptor source for this set is an adult in good health. Both conserved end residues are part of each CDR3. Each record gives: clone size, V gene, CDR3 length, CDR3 protein. Not all rows give a size; the values are once, few, many and, for expanded clones, a class.

once,TRBV19,15,CASSSSTGPNEKLFF
-,TRBV4-2,15,CASSQNPLGQETQYF
-,TRBV27,14,CASRPLGVGDTQYF
once,TRBV28,15,CASRTAGTIGNTIYF
once,TRBV18,14,CASSLGQARYEQYF
-,TRBV19,13,CASSNSHNFGQYF
-,TRBV7-8,14,CASSRGGLGEKLFF
-,TRBV6-2/TRBV6-3,14,CASSKGILNTEAFF
once,TRBV4-3,15,CASSQELQGGQPQHF
once,TRBV2,13,CASRVGLNTEAFF
-,TRBV19,15,CASSTGGHSNQPQHF
-,TRBV3-1/TRBV3-2,15,CASTPIGFSGNTIYF